These 31 T cell receptor beta chains came from one sample sequenced in a study of read filtering for tumor transcriptome and immune sequencing. The library was built from around 380 ng RNA with molecular barcoded adaptors for alpha/delta and beta/gamma chains. Each CDR3 protein gets one entry after TCRdb re-called the reads with MiXCR. The profile shows around 65,000 distinct CDR3 sequences, approximately 19% of them singletons. The sequenced sample was a population of CD138-negative cells sorted from bone marrow. Receptors were obtained from a donor aged 40 or over with multiple myeloma.

This clonotype was seen many times. The genes are TRBV11-2 and TRBJ2-3, with D perhaps TRBD2 (5 bases). The CDR3 length is 16 residues. Germline V gene sequence: CDR1 SGHAT, CDR2 FQNNGV. V lost 6 bases and J 4 bases, leaving 20 bases between the germline ends. In nucleotides, the CDR3 is TGTGCCAGCAGAGGGTCTACTAGTGTAATCCCAGATACGCAGTATTTT. Encoded protein: CASRGSTSVIPDTQYF. Drawing the rest from reference TRBV11-2 and TRBJ2-3, the complete variable domain is EAGVAQSPRYKIIEKRQSVAFWCNPISGHATLYWYQQILGQGPKLLIQFQNNGVVDDSQLPKDRFSAERLKGVDSTLKIQPAKLEDSAVYLCASRGSTSVIPDTQYFGPGTRLTVL.

The table lists this clonotype with many counts. V is TRBV20-1 and J is TRBJ2-4; 11 bases map to TRBD2. The trim removed 2 bases at V and 4 bases at J, leaving 7 bases unmatched. The CDR3 consists of 16 residues. The germline CDR1 and CDR2 sequences are DFQATT and SNEGSKA (reference sequence). For the CDR3, the DNA is TGCAGTGCTAGAATAACTAGCGGGAGTGGTAAAAACATTCAGTACTTC. Its translation: CSARITSGSGKNIQYF.

This clonotype was detected ten times or more. This sequence joins TRBV7-9 and TRBJ1-6, with TRBD1 identical over 10 bases. Germline lookup yields CDR1 SEHNR and CDR2 FQNEAQ (reference sequence). The CDR3 is 14 amino acids. The junction had 4 bases not matched to a gene; V was cut back by 5 bases and J by 9 bases. The CDR3 DNA follows: TGTGCCAGCAGCAGAGACAGGGGGCTTTCACCCCTCCACTTT. It translates to CASSRDRGLSPLHF.

V usage is TRBV28 and J usage is TRBJ2-7; TRBD2 matches 7 bases. The CDR3 covers 16 residues. Germline assignment: CDR1 MDHEN and CDR2 SYDVKM. Losses at the gene ends were 7 bases for V and 2 bases for J; bases not matched to a gene: 14. The CDR3 nucleotides read TGTGCCAGCAAAGCCAAATTAGCGGGTTCCACCTACGAGCAGTACTTC. Protein product: CASKAKLAGSTYEQYF. The full variable domain, completed using reference TRBV28 and TRBJ2-7, is DVKVTQSSRYLVKRTGEKVFLECVQDMDHENMFWYRQDPGLGLRLIYFSYDVKMKEKGDIPEGYSVSREKKERFSLILESASTNQTSMYLCASKAKLAGSTYEQYFGPGTRLTVT.

This clonotype has just one count. One end of the junction fails to match germline, which may point to a read error. The rearrangement uses TRBV6-2 or TRBV6-3 and TRBJ2-2; 7 nucleotides line up with TRBD1. From germline, CDR1 is MNHEY and CDR2 SVGEGT. The CDR3 is made up of 16 amino acids. The CDR3 sequence: CAGSSRQGLGTGELFF. The CDR3 DNA reads as TGTGCCGGCAGTTCTAGACAGGGCTTGGGCACCGGGGAGCTGTTTTTT.

This clonotype appeared many times. V gene TRBV15 combines with J gene TRBJ2-1; D is unresolved. Germline V gene lookup returns CDR1 LNHNV and CDR2 YYDKDF (reference sequence). V dropped 0 bases and J dropped 7 bases, with 7 bases sitting between them. This CDR3 region has 13 residues. In nucleotides, the CDR3 is TGTGCCACCAGCAGAGATACGCATAATGAGCAGTTCTTC. This translates into CATSRDTHNEQFF.

This clonotype was found many times. The rearrangement uses TRBV28 and TRBJ2-7, with a weak D call TRBD2 (5 bases). V gave up 3 bases and J gave up 4 bases, with 7 bases separating them. CDR3 length: 12 residues. Germline-derived CDR1 and CDR2 are MDHEN and SYDVKM. The CDR3 loop is CASSLTGYEQYF. As DNA, the CDR3 is TGTGCCAGCAGTTTGACGGGATACGAGCAGTACTTC.

This clonotype came up many times. This rearrangement joins TRBV13 to TRBJ2-2, with 7 bases aligning to TRBD2. The CDR3 covers 16 residues. The ends lost 2 bases at V and 0 bases at J; junction bases unmatched: 3. Germline CDR1 and CDR2: PRHDT and FYEKMQ (reference sequence). CDR3 sequence (DNA): TGTGCCAGCAGCTTATGGGGGGGATCGAACACCGGGGAGCTGTTTTTT. This gives the protein CASSLWGGSNTGELFF.

The rearrangement joins TRBV30 to TRBJ2-1; D ambiguous. Germline V gene lookup returns CDR1 GTSNPN and CDR2 SVGIG (reference sequence). The CDR3 length is 12 residues. Trimming took off 4 bases at V and 6 bases at J, with 10 bases between the two ends. CDR3 DNA: TGTGCCTGGAACTCGGCCGGCAATGAGCAGTTCTTC. It encodes CAWNSAGNEQFF.

Notes on this clonotype: Possible read error: a much larger clone is one base away. J is TRBJ2-7 and V is TRBV7-7; D possibly corresponds to TRBD1 (6 bases). The CDR3 totals 12 residues. The V gene's germline CDR1 is SSHAT and CDR2 FNYEAQ (reference sequence). CDR3 region: CASSFRTAEQYF. CDR3 nucleotide sequence: TGTGCTAGCAGCTTTCGGACAGCCGAGCAGTACTTC.

The gene calls are TRBV9 and TRBJ2-1; 14 bases match TRBD2. Germline V gene data show CDR1 as SGDLS and CDR2 as YYNGEE. The CDR3 loop spans 15 amino acids. V lost 3 bases and J lost 9; bases outside the gene matches: 5. The CDR3 region has the DNA TGTGCCAGCAGCGCGGGACTAGCGGGAGTCACTGAGCAGTTCTTC. It yields the protein CASSAGLAGVTEQFF.

Concerning this clonotype: A junction boundary mismatches the germline segment, possibly from a read error. The chain recombines TRBV2 with TRBJ2-3; the D gene is possibly TRBD2 (5 bases). CDR1 is SNHLY and CDR2 is FYNNEI in the germline V gene. CDR3 length equals 14 residues. The CDR3 DNA reads as TGTGCCAGTGGAGGACGTTCTTGCACAGATACCCAGTATTTT. Protein: CASGGRSCTDTQYF.

This clonotype has at least ten counts. The rearrangement links TRBV7-2 to TRBJ2-5, with no clear D. Germline V gene sequence: CDR1 SGHTA, CDR2 FQGNSA. The ends were cut back, 8 bases at V and 2 bases at J, with 18 bases in the middle. The CDR3 is 15 amino acids. CDR3 DNA sequence: TGTGCCAGCCGTCCTGCCGGCATCCGACAAGAGACCCAGTACTTC. Amino acids: CASRPAGIRQETQYF.

This clonotype was counted between two and nine times. This may come from a read error, since a much larger clone is one base off. The rearrangement links TRBV10-3 to TRBJ2-2, with TRBD2 identical over 7 bases. Germline values: CDR1 ENHRY, CDR2 SYGVKD. The CDR3 sequence is 15 residues long. CDR3: CAIREPGTMAGELSF. The CDR3 nucleotides read TGTGCCATCAGAGAACCCGGGACTATGGCCGGGGAGCTGTCTTTT.

This clonotype has a handful of counts. This chain links TRBV7-9 with TRBJ1-5; D gene uncertain. V lost 1 base to trimming and J lost 3 bases, with 10 bases between them. The CDR3 runs to 15 residues. Germline V gene sequence: CDR1 SEHNR, CDR2 FQNEAQ (reference sequence). This chain's CDR3 is CASSLGDSPNQPQHF. CDR3 coding DNA: TGTGCCAGCAGCTTAGGCGATTCTCCCAATCAGCCCCAGCATTTT.

In its sample, this clonotype was seen many times. The gene calls are TRBV10-3 and TRBJ1-1; D perhaps matches TRBD1 (5 bases). Germline CDR1 and CDR2: ENHRY and SYGVKD. Trimming left V 6 bases short and J 8 bases short, with 13 bases between. The CDR3 covers 12 residues. This chain's CDR3 is CAIRTGVAEAFF. CDR3 DNA: TGTGCCATCAGGACGGGGGTTGCCGAAGCTTTCTTT.

This clonotype was counted many times. V and J are TRBV29-1 and TRBJ2-5; 8 nucleotides align to TRBD2. V trimming: 2 bases; J trimming: 4 bases; junction bases outside the gene matches: 6. CDR1 and CDR2 from the germline V gene are SQVTM and ANQGSEA. This CDR3 comprises 14 residues. The CDR3 here is CSVEPAGGGETQYF. CDR3 DNA: TGCAGCGTTGAACCTGCGGGAGGTGGAGAGACCCAGTACTTC.

This clonotype showed up just a few times. The chain recombines TRBV20-1 with TRBJ2-7, with D perhaps matching TRBD2 (5 bases). CDR1 is DFQATT and CDR2 is SNEGSKA in the germline V gene (reference sequence). V gave up 5 bases and J gave up 2 bases, with 19 bases separating them. The CDR3 has 15 amino acids. The CDR3 here is CSAPPQRTGTYEQYF. CDR3 nucleotides: TGCAGTGCTCCCCCGCAGCGGACGGGGACCTACGAGCAGTACTTC.

Worth noting for this clonotype: An end of the junction differs from the germline gene, which may be a read error. The genes are TRBV7-2 and TRBJ2-3, with D unclear. The CDR3 consists of 14 residues. CDR1 is SGHTA, CDR2 FQGNSA, per germline. The CDR3 loop reads CASSLSRSTYTQYF. The DNA of the CDR3 is TGTGCCAGCAGCTTATCCAGGAGCACATATACGCAGTATTTT.

Many counts were recorded for this clonotype. V is TRBV20-1 and J is TRBJ2-7, with 10 bases fitting TRBD2. The trim removed 0 bases at V and 6 bases at J, leaving 8 bases unmatched. The CDR3 covers 15 residues. From germline, CDR1 is DFQATT and CDR2 SNEGSKA (reference sequence). Written as DNA, the CDR3 is TGCAGTGCTAGAGATCGGCTAGCGGGAGCCACCGAGCAGTACTTC. It encodes CSARDRLAGATEQYF.

Sample share makes this clonotype medium-sized. The chain has TRBV29-1 and TRBJ2-1; D unresolved. CDR1 SQVTM and CDR2 ANQGSEA come from the germline V gene. The CDR3 is made up of 12 amino acids. Trimming shortened V by 2 bases and J by 4 bases, and 6 bases separated the two germline ends. The CDR3 region is CSVERGYNEQFF. In nucleotides, the CDR3 is TGCAGCGTTGAACGCGGTTACAATGAGCAGTTCTTC.

A note on this clonotype: Sequence at one end of the junction differs from germline and may be a read error. CDR3 in amino acids: CASEATGNAGELFF. In DNA form, the CDR3 reads TGTGCCAGCGAAGCTACGGGGAACGCCGGGGAGCTGTTTTTT. This chain joins TRBV7-9 and TRBJ2-2; TRBD2 might be the D (5 bases). This CDR3 has 14 residues. Germline CDR1 is SEHNR and CDR2 is FQNEAQ (reference sequence).

Worth noting for this clonotype: A single base separates this from a much larger clone, so it may be a read error. The chain has TRBV4-1 and TRBJ1-2, with 10 bases that match TRBD1. Looked up from germline, CDR1 is MGHRA and CDR2 is YSYEKL. The length of the CDR3 is 16 residues. For the CDR3, the DNA is TGCGACAGCAGCCAATCTCAAGGGACAGGGGCTCGGGGCTACACCTTC. It is translated as CDSSQSQGTGARGYTF.

A note on this clonotype: Being one base from a much bigger clone, this may be a read error. The chain joins TRBV20-1 to TRBJ1-4; D uncertain. V lost 6 bases to trimming and J lost 14 bases, with 16 bases between them. This CDR3 has 11 amino acids. CDR1 and CDR2 from the germline V gene are DFQATT and SNEGSKA (reference sequence). CDR3 nucleotides: TGCAGTGCACCTGCCGGGAATCGTCTGTTTTTT. Protein: CSAPAGNRLFF.

Ten or more counts support this clonotype. This sequence joins TRBV27 and TRBJ2-3, with a weak D call TRBD2 (6 bases). The germline gives CDR1 MNHEY, CDR2 SMNVEV (reference sequence). Deletions cut 3 bases from V and 4 bases from J, with 8 bases between. CDR3 length equals 13 residues. The CDR3 loop reads CASSFRDSDTQYF. Written as DNA, the CDR3 is TGTGCCAGCAGTTTTCGGGACTCAGATACGCAGTATTTT.

This chain connects TRBV20-1 to TRBJ1-5, with 8 bases lining up with TRBD1. The trim removed 0 bases at V and 5 bases at J, leaving 3 bases unmatched. The CDR3 length is 14 residues. Germline CDR1 and CDR2: DFQATT and SNEGSKA (reference sequence). The DNA for the CDR3 is TGCAGTGCTAGAGACGGACAGGGACATCAGCCCCAGCATTTT. Translating gives CSARDGQGHQPQHF.

Many counts were recorded for this clonotype. The rearrangement joins TRBV12-3 or TRBV12-4 to TRBJ2-2, with D maybe TRBD1 (8 bases). The CDR3 contains 16 residues. Between the trimmed V and J ends, which lost 11 bases and 5 bases, there was a span of 24 bases. The CDR3 sequence: CAGRQGRGRVTGELFF. CDR3 coding DNA: TGTGCCGGGAGACAGGGGCGAGGGAGGGTGACCGGGGAGCTGTTTTTT.

The table lists this clonotype with many counts. Here the CDR3 reads CASSYGQGGMNTEAFF. The CDR3 DNA sequence: TGCGCCAGCAGCTACGGACAGGGAGGGATGAACACTGAAGCTTTCTTT. The genes are TRBV5-1 and TRBJ1-1; 8 nucleotides match TRBD1. Losses at the gene ends were 3 bases for V and 0 bases for J; bases not matched to a gene: 7. This CDR3 has 16 amino acids. Per the germline V gene, CDR1 is SGHRS and CDR2 is YFSETQ.

This clonotype was seen many times. The rearrangement uses TRBV13 and TRBJ1-1, with D possibly matching TRBD1 (5 bases). CDR3 size: 15 residues. Trimming shortened V by 4 bases and J by 2 bases, and 14 bases separated the two germline ends. Germline CDR1 PRHDT, CDR2 FYEKMQ (reference sequence). The CDR3 bases are TGTGCCAGCAGCTACGGGACGAGGCTAAACACTGAAGCTTTCTTT. Translating it yields CASSYGTRLNTEAFF.

With respect to this clonotype: One end of the junction varies from germline; a read error may be responsible. J is TRBJ2-1 and V is TRBV5-1; tentatively, D is TRBD2 (5 bases). Germline CDR1 SGHRS, CDR2 YFSETQ. This CDR3 comprises 12 residues. The CDR3 coding sequence is TGCGCCAGCAGCTTGGGCCAGACTATGGAGTTCTTT. Protein product: CASSLGQTMEFF.

This clonotype showed up many times. V and J are TRBV28 and TRBJ2-3; possibly TRBD1 for D (7 bases). CDR1 and CDR2 from the germline V gene are MDHEN and SYDVKM. The V gene lost 7 bases and the J gene lost 1 base, with 15 bases spanning the gap. CDR3 length: 15 amino acids. CDR3 sequence reads: CASKIGGTGTDTQYF. For the CDR3, the DNA is TGTGCCAGCAAGATTGGGGGGACAGGCACAGATACGCAGTATTTT.